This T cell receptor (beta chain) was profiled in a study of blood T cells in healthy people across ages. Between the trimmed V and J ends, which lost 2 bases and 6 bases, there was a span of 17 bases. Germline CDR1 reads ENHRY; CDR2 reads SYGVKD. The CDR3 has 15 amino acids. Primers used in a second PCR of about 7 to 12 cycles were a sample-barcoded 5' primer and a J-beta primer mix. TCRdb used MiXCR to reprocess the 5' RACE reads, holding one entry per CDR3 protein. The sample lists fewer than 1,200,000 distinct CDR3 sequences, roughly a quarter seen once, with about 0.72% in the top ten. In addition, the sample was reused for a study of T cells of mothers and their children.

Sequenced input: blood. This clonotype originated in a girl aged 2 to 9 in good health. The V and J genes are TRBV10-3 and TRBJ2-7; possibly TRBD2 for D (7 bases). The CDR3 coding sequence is TGTGCCATCAGTGAGACGAGGGGGGGCCCTCTCGAGCAGTACTTC. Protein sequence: CAISETRGGPLEQYF.